One sample yielded the 3 T cell receptor beta chains listed below, sequenced in a study of cytomegalovirus exposure and HLA in healthy donors. The PCR ran on 60 Vbeta and 13 Jbeta primers. Data came from immunoSEQ multiplex PCR; TCRdb stores just in-frame clones and leaves some out. This sample carries 30,000 to 40,000 clones, 75% to 85% of them seen once, and the ten largest clones take 5.5% to 7%. Sequenced input: PBMCs. These receptors came from a male donor in good health and CMV-seronegative.

The chain has TRBV4-1 and TRBJ1-2, with TRBD1 identical over 7 bases. Trimming removed 2 bases from V and 2 bases from J; junction bases left unmatched: 8. From germline, CDR1 is MGHRA and CDR2 YSYEKL. There are 16 residues in the CDR3. The CDR3: CASSQTGQLKNYGYTF. The CDR3 bases are TGCGCCAGCAGCCAAACGGGACAGCTAAAAAACTATGGCTACACCTTC.

V usage is TRBV29-1 and J usage is TRBJ1-1, with 8 positions matching TRBD1. Germline assignment: CDR1 SQVTM and CDR2 ANQGSEA. The CDR3 runs to 14 residues. With V trimmed by 6 bases and J by 4 bases, 10 bases remained unmatched. The chain's CDR3 is CSVDRAGGGTEAFF. The CDR3 region has the DNA TGCAGCGTAGATAGGGCAGGGGGCGGCACTGAAGCTTTCTTT.

The chain carries TRBV7-8 and TRBJ2-1, with D possibly being TRBD2 (6 bases). The CDR3 consists of 15 residues. The V and J ends lost 2 bases and 6 bases respectively, with 14 bases between them. Per the germline V gene, CDR1 is SGHVS and CDR2 is FQNEAQ. CDR3 nucleotides: TGTGCCAGCAGCTTAATGACGGGAGTTAGCAATGAGCAGTTCTTC. Translation: CASSLMTGVSNEQFF.